These T cell receptor beta chains were read from a single sample in a study of cytomegalovirus exposure and HLA in healthy donors. Some clones are missing from TCRdb's copy, which holds only in-frame ones; the method was immunoSEQ multiplex PCR. The table shows around 67,000 clones, with 68% occurring only once. Sequenced sample: PBMCs. The receptors derive from a woman in her twenties or thirties in good health and CMV-seronegative. The CDR3 runs from the conserved cysteine through the conserved F or W. The D gene is left open where the match is weak.

V	J	D	CDR3	DNA
TRBV7-8	TRBJ2-1	.	CASSPLEEQFF	TGTGCCAGCAGCCCGTTGGAGGAGCAGTTCTTC
TRBV5-1	TRBJ2-5	TRBD1	CASHRQGAGETQYF	TGCGCCAGCCACCGACAGGGGGCGGGAGAGACCCAGTACTTC
TRBV19	TRBJ1-2	.	CASSRTDHGYTF	TGTGCCAGTAGTCGGACAGACCATGGCTACACCTTC
TRBV5-1	TRBJ2-3	TRBD1	CASSLDRDRFSDTQYF	TGCGCCAGCAGCTTGGACCGGGACAGGTTTTCAGATACGCAGTATTTT
TRBV7-8	TRBJ2-7	TRBD2	CASSLDSSGDGAYEQYF	TGTGCCAGCAGCTTAGATAGTAGCGGGGACGGGGCCTACGAGCAGTACTTC
TRBV6-6	TRBJ1-3	TRBD1	CASSYLDRGIRNTIYF	TGTGCCAGCAGTTACTTAGACAGGGGGATAAGAAACACCATATATTTT
TRBV7-8	TRBJ1-2	.	CASSSDNGYTF	TGTGCCAGCAGCTCAGATAATGGCTACACCTTC
TRBV19	TRBJ2-1	TRBD1	CASSDREFADYNEQFF	TGTGCCAGTAGTGACAGGGAATTTGCTGACTACAATGAGCAGTTCTTC
TRBV11-2	TRBJ2-4	TRBD2	CASSPGLAGGFKNIQYF	TGTGCCAGCAGCCCGGGACTAGCGGGGGGGTTCAAAAACATTCAGTACTTC
TRBV19	TRBJ1-1	TRBD1	CASSSPTGGTLYEAFF	TGTGCCAGTAGTTCCCCGACAGGGGGTACTTTATACGAAGCTTTCTTT
TRBV5-4	TRBJ1-3	.	CASSLDGTSVGNTIYF	TGTGCCAGCAGCTTGGATGGGACTTCTGTCGGAAACACCATATATTTT
TRBV19	TRBJ2-6	.	CASSIASGTLISGANVLTF	TGTGCCAGTAGTATAGCGTCCGGGACACTTATCTCTGGGGCCAACGTCCTGACTTTC